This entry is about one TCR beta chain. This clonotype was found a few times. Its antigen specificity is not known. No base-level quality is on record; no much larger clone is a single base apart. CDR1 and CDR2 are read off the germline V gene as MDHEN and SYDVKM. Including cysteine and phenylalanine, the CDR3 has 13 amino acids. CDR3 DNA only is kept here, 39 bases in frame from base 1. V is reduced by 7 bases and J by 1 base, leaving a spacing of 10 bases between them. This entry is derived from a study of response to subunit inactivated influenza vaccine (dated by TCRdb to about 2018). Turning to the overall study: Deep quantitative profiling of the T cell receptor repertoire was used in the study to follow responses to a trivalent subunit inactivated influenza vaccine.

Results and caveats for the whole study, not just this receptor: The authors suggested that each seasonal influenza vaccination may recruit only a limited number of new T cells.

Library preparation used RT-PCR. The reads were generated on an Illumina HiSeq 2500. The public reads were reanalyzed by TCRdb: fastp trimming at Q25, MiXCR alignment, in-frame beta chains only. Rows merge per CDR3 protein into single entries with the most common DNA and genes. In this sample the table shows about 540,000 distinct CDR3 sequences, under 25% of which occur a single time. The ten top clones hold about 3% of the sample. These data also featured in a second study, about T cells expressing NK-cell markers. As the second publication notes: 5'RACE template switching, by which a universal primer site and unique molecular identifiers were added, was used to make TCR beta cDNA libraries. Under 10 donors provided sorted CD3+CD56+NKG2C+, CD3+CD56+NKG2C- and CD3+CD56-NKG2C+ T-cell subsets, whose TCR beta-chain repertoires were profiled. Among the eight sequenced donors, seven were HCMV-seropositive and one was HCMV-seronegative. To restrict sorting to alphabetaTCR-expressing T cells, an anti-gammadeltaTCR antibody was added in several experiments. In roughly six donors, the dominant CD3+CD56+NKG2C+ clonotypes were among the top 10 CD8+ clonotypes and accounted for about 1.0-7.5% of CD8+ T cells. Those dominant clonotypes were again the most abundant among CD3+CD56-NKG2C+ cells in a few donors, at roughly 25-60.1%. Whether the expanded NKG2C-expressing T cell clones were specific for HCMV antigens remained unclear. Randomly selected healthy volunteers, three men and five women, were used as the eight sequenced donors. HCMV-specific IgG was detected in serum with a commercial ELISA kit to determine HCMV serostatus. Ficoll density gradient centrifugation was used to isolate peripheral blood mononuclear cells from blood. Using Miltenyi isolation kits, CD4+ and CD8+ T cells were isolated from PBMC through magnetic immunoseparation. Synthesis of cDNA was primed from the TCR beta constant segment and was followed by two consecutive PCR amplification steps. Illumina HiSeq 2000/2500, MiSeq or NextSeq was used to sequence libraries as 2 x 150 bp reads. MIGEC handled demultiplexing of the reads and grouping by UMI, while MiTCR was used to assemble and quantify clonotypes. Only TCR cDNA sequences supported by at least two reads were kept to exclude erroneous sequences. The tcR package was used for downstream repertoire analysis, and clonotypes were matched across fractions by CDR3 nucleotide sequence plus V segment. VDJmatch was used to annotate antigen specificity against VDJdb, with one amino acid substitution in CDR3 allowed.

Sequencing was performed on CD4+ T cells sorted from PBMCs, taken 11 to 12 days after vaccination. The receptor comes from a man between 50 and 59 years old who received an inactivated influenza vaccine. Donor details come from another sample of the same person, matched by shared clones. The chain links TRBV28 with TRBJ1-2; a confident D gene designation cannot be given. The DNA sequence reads TGTGCCAGCAATCCAATGATTAACTATGGCTACACCTTC. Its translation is CASNPMINYGYTF.